This TCR beta chain was recovered during a study of shared clonotypes between healthy human individuals. Germline CDR1 and CDR2: MDHEN and SYDVKM. V lost 6 bases to trimming and J lost 1 base, with 10 bases between them. The CDR3 consists of 14 residues. Sequencing used immunoSEQ multiplex PCR; TCRdb keeps in-frame clones, though not all of them. The sample lists about 320,000 clones; roughly 91% were seen once. Sequencing was performed on memory CD8+ T cells sorted from blood. The subset is: CD45RO+ cells pooled with CCR7-negative TemRA cells. The receptor comes from a man aged 18 to 29 in good health. The chain carries TRBV28 and TRBJ2-1; a weak D match, TRBD2 (6 bases). CDR3 in amino acids: CASRWGESYNEQFF. The CDR3 bases are TGTGCCAGCAGATGGGGGGAATCCTACAATGAGCAGTTCTTC.